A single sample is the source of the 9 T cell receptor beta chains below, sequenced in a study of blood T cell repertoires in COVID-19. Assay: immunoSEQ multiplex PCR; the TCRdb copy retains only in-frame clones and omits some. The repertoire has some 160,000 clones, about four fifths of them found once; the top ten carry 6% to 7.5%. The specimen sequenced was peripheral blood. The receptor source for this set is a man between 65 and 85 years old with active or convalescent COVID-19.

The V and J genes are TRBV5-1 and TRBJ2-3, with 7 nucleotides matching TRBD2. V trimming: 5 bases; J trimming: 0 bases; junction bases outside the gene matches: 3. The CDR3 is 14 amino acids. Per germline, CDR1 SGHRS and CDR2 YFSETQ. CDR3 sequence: CASRGGRSTDTQYF. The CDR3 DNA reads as TGCGCCAGCAGGGGCGGGAGAAGCACAGATACGCAGTATTTT. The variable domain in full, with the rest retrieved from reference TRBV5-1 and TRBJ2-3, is KAGVTQTPRYLIKTRGQQVTLSCSPISGHRSVSWYQQTPGQGLQFLFEYFSETQRNKGNFPGRFSGRQFSNSRSEMNVSTLELGDSALYLCASRGGRSTDTQYFGPGTRLTVL.

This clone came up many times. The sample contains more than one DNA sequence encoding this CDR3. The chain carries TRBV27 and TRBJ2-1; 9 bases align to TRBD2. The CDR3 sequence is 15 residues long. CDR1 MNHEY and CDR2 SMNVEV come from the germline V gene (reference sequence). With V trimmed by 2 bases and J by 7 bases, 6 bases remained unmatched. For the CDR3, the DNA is TGTGCCAGCAGTTTAGGTAGCGGGAGAGATAATGAGCAGTTCTTC. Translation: CASSLGSGRDNEQFF.

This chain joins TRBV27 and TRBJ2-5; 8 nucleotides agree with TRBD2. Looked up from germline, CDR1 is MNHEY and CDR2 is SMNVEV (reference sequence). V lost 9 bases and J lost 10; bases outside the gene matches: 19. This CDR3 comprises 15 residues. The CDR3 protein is CASSAWLAGRGDQYF. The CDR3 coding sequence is TGTGCCAGTTCGGCGTGGCTAGCGGGCCGGGGGGACCAGTACTTC.

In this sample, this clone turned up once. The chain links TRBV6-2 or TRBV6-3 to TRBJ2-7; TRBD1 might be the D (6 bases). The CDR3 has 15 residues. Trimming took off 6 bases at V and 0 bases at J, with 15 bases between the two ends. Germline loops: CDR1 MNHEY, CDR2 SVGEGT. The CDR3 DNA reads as TGTGCCAGCAGCCCCCCAGGGGTAAGCTCCTACGAGCAGTACTTC. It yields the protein CASSPPGVSSYEQYF.

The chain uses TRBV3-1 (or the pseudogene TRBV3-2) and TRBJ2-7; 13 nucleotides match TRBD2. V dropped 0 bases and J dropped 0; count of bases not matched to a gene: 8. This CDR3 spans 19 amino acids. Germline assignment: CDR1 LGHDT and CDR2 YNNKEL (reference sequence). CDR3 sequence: CASSQDRTSGGAYSYEQYF. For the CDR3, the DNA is TGTGCCAGCAGCCAAGATCGGACTAGCGGGGGAGCTTACTCCTACGAGCAGTACTTC.

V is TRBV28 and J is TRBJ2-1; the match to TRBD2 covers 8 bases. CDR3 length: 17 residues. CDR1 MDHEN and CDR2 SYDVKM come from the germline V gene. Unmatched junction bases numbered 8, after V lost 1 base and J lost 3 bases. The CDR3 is CASSLFFTGGFYNEQFF. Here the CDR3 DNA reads TGTGCCAGCAGTTTATTTTTTACGGGAGGGTTCTACAATGAGCAGTTCTTC.

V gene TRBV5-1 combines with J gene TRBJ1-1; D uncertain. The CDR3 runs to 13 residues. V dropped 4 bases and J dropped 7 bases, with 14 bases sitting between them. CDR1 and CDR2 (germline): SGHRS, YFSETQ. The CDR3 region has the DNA TGCGCCAGCAGCCCGCAAGTTGGGAGTGAAGCTTTCTTT. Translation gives CASSPQVGSEAFF.

DNA of the CDR3: TGTGCCAGCAGTTACGCCCCGGACAGCGGCTATGGCTACACCTTC. It specifies CASSYAPDSGYGYTF. The V gene is TRBV6-2 or TRBV6-3, the J gene TRBJ1-2, with D maybe TRBD1 (6 bases). The CDR3 sequence is 15 residues long. V was clipped by 2 bases and J by 4 bases, with 14 bases between them. Per the germline V gene, CDR1 is MNHEY and CDR2 is SVGEGT.

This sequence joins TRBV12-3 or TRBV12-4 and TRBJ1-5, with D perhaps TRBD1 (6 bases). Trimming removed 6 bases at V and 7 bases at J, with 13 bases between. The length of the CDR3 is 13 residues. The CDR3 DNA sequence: TGTGCCAGCAGCAGGGGAAGGATGCAGCCCCAGCATTTT. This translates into CASSRGRMQPQHF.